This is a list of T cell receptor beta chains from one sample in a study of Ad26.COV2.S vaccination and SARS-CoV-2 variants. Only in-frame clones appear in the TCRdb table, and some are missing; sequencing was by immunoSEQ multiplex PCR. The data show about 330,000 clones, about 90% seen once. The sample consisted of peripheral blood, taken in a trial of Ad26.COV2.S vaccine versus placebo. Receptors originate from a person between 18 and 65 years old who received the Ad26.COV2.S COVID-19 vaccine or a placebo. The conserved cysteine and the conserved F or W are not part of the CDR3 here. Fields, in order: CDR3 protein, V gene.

cdr3_aa: AIRGGMNTEAF; v_call: TRBV10-3
cdr3_aa: ASSSGSVISAF; v_call: TRBV3-1/TRBV3-2
cdr3_aa: ASRGVNTEAF; v_call: TRBV13
cdr3_aa: ASSPGGGAGANVLT; v_call: TRBV5-1
cdr3_aa: ASSLRGGGEKLF; v_call: TRBV13
cdr3_aa: ATSEAGDGNSPLH; v_call: TRBV15
cdr3_aa: ASSSPEREGLVYNEQF; v_call: TRBV13
cdr3_aa: ASSPGGATVHEQF; v_call: TRBV7-9
cdr3_aa: ASSLWSQRGGNEQF; v_call: TRBV5-1
cdr3_aa: ASSESLSVGPLDGYT; v_call: TRBV2
cdr3_aa: ASSQGANNEQF; v_call: TRBV3-1/TRBV3-2
cdr3_aa: ASSQTQGGTEAF; v_call: TRBV4-1
cdr3_aa: ASSSLGTANTEAF; v_call: TRBV19
cdr3_aa: ASSWGARTNTEAF; v_call: TRBV28
cdr3_aa: ASGLTSTDTQY; v_call: TRBV7-3
cdr3_aa: ASSRGYWATEAF; v_call: TRBV11-3
cdr3_aa: ASSIGGNEAF; v_call: TRBV19
cdr3_aa: ASTEPGQYNEQF; v_call: TRBV6-5
cdr3_aa: ATSRDGGTGVRQY; v_call: TRBV15
cdr3_aa: ASSSVLGQGYGYT; v_call: TRBV6-2/TRBV6-3
cdr3_aa: ASNSRQSGNTIY; v_call: TRBV19
cdr3_aa: ATSDLMTVEAF; v_call: TRBV24-1
cdr3_aa: ASSDRREGGNTIY; v_call: TRBV5-1
cdr3_aa: ASSFTRRPSTDTQY; v_call: TRBV27
cdr3_aa: ASSLRTSGGQETQY; v_call: TRBV5-1
cdr3_aa: ASSAGVGGNSPLH; v_call: TRBV18
cdr3_aa: ASSLSNGGDYGYT; v_call: TRBV7-2
cdr3_aa: ASSLTPLNTEAF; v_call: TRBV11-2
cdr3_aa: ASTSFLGQGRIYGYT; v_call: TRBV11-2
cdr3_aa: ASRKATGLVFFYGYT; v_call: TRBV2
cdr3_aa: AIKASGSYNEQF; v_call: TRBV10-3
cdr3_aa: ASSPGTGMTILEF; v_call: TRBV5-6
cdr3_aa: ASSILTDTEAF; v_call: TRBV19
cdr3_aa: ASSPQSGNQPQH; v_call: TRBV18
cdr3_aa: ASSRTGSPNEKLF; v_call: TRBV11-3
cdr3_aa: SASVGGGDTEAF; v_call: TRBV29-1
cdr3_aa: ASSDSISPRGRYSPLH; v_call: TRBV2
cdr3_aa: ATSRDLTGGNTEAF; v_call: TRBV15
cdr3_aa: ASSQDIGTGGKSGELF; v_call: TRBV4-2
cdr3_aa: ASSLAGGNNEQF; v_call: TRBV6-5
cdr3_aa: ASSEIPDTQY; v_call: TRBV25-1
cdr3_aa: ASSHTGADRPQH; v_call: TRBV27
cdr3_aa: ASSPVGTGGEDTQY; v_call: TRBV7-8
cdr3_aa: SASRGFSRSAEAF; v_call: TRBV20-1
cdr3_aa: ASSRGAGELF; v_call: TRBV27
cdr3_aa: ASSEGVRGYGYT; v_call: TRBV6-4
cdr3_aa: ASSLDIGGEKLF; v_call: TRBV7-9
cdr3_aa: ASSPRQENEKLF; v_call: TRBV5-1
cdr3_aa: ASRGTGYTEAF; v_call: TRBV7-2
cdr3_aa: ASSQLQGAGSPLH; v_call: TRBV3-1/TRBV3-2
cdr3_aa: ATQDRGSGNTIY; v_call: TRBV6-5
cdr3_aa: ASSNRDGSTDTQY; v_call: TRBV2
cdr3_aa: AWSVRGGMTLSYQETQY; v_call: TRBV30
cdr3_aa: ASSIARGTEAF; v_call: TRBV19
cdr3_aa: ASSSRLAGGMDTQY; v_call: TRBV11-3
cdr3_aa: ASSQEAGSSRNTIY; v_call: TRBV4-3